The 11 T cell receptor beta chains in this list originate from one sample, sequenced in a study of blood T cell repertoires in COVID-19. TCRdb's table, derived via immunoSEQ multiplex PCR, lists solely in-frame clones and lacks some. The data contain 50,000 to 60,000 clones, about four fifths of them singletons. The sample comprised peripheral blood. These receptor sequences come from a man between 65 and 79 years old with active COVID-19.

The CDR3 DNA reads TGTGCCAGCAGTGATAGTATGGTGGTAGGGACAGGGGAGAACGGAAACTATGGCTACACCTTC. This encodes CASSDSMVVGTGENGNYGYTF. The chain combines TRBV2 with TRBJ1-2; 10 nucleotides align to TRBD1. CDR3 length: 21 amino acids. Trimming removed 3 bases from V and 2 bases from J; junction bases left unmatched: 21. The germline gives CDR1 SNHLY, CDR2 FYNNEI.

The CDR3 DNA follows: TGTGCCAGCAGCCCTGGTGCAGGCGGCTACACCTTC. It yields the protein CASSPGAGGYTF. The rearrangement joins TRBV5-4 to TRBJ1-2, with D unresolved. V was trimmed by 4 bases and J by 8 bases, leaving 12 bases between them. The CDR3 contains 12 residues. The germline CDR1 and CDR2 sequences are SGHNT and YYREEE (reference sequence).

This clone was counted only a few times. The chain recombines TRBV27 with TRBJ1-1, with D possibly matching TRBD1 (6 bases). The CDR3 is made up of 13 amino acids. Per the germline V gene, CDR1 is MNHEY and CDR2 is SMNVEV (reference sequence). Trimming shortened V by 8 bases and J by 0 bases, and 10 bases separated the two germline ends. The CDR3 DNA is TGTGCCAGCTCCTACAGGGTGAACACTGAAGCTTTCTTT. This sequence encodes CASSYRVNTEAFF.

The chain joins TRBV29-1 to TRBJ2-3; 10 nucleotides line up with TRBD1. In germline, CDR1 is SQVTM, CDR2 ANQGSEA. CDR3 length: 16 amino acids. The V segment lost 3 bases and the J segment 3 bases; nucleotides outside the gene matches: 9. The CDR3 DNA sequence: TGCAGCGTTGATGCCGGGGACAGGGGTTGGACAGATACGCAGTATTTT. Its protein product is CSVDAGDRGWTDTQYF.

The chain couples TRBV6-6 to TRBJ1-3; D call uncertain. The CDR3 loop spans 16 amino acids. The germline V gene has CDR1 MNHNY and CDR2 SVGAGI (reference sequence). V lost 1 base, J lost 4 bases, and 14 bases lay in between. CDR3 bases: TGTGCCAGCAGTTACTTAGGGAGAGACGGGGGAAACACCATATATTTT. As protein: CASSYLGRDGGNTIYF.

CDR3 in DNA: TGTGCCAGTAGTCACAGGGGGATCAACACTGAAGCTTTCTTT. It yields the protein CASSHRGINTEAFF. The chain carries TRBV19 and TRBJ1-1; 8 bases fit TRBD1. The CDR3 loop spans 14 amino acids. With 5 bases clipped from V and 2 bases from J, the junction kept 4 bases outside the gene matches. Germline values: CDR1 LNHDA, CDR2 SQIVND (reference sequence).

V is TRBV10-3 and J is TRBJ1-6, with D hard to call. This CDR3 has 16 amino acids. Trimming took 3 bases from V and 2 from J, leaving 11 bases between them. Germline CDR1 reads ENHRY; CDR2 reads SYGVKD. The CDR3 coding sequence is TGTGCCATCAGTGATAGCGTCGGGGCCTATAATTCACCCCTCCACTTT. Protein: CAISDSVGAYNSPLHF.

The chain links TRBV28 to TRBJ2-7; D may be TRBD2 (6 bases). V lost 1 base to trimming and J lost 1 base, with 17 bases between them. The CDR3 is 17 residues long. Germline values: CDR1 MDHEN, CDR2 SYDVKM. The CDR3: CASSLFGLTSRSYEQYF. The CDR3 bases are TGTGCCAGCAGTTTATTCGGTCTAACTAGCAGGTCCTACGAGCAGTACTTC.

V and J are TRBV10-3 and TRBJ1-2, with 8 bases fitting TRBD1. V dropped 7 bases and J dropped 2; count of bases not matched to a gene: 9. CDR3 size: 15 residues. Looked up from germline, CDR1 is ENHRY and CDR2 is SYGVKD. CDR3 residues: CAINRQGLANYGYTF. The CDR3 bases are TGTGCCATCAACCGACAGGGGTTAGCGAACTATGGCTACACCTTC.

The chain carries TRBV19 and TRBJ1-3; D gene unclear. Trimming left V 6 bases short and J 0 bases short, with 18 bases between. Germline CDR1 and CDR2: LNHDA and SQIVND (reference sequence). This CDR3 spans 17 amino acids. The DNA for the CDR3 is TGTGCCAGTAGAACCCCCAGGACGGGGAGCTCTGGAAACACCATATATTTT. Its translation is CASRTPRTGSSGNTIYF.

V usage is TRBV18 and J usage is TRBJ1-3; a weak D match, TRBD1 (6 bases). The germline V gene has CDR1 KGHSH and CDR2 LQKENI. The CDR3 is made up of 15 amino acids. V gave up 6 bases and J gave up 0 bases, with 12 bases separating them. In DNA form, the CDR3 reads TGTGCCAGCTCTCCCACAGGGTTCTCTGGAAACACCATATATTTT. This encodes CASSPTGFSGNTIYF.